The 3 T cell receptor beta chains reported below all come from one sample, sequenced in a study of cytomegalovirus exposure and HLA in healthy donors (dated by TCRdb to 2017 to 2019). Libraries were made using the immunoSEQ multiplex PCR assay. For the multiplex PCR, a mixture combining 60 forward primers for TCR Vbeta segments and 13 reverse primers for TCR Jbeta segments was used. In its TCRdb copy, this immuneACCESS table keeps in-frame sequences only and misses some clones. Where compared with another copy, unresolved V genes explain less than half of these, and the others have no known cause. A total of about 140,000 clones appear in this sample, about three fifths of them only once. Together, the top ten hold roughly 1.8% of the sample. The sequenced material came from PBMCs. These receptors were taken from a male donor in good health and CMV-seronegative.

The chain employs TRBV6-5 and TRBJ2-2; D ambiguous. V was pared by 0 bases and J by 5 bases, with 7 bases between. Germline V gene data show CDR1 as MNHEY and CDR2 as SVGAGI. The CDR3 loop spans 14 amino acids. The CDR3: CASSYSSETGELFF. The CDR3 DNA follows: TGTGCCAGCAGTTACTCGAGTGAAACCGGGGAGCTGTTTTTT.

The rearrangement uses TRBV7-6 and TRBJ1-2; 12 bases map to TRBD1. The V and J ends lost 0 bases and 8 bases, in that order; junction bases with no gene match: 25. The CDR3 extends over 22 amino acids. The germline gives CDR1 SGHVS, CDR2 FNYEAQ. In DNA, the CDR3 is TGTGCCAGCAGCTTAGCGTTGGGACAGGGGGCCCTCGACCGGGCAGGTTCGCGCGGCTACACCTTC. Protein: CASSLALGQGALDRAGSRGYTF.

The V and J genes are TRBV11-2 and TRBJ2-7; 12 positions match TRBD1. The germline gives CDR1 SGHAT, CDR2 FQNNGV. The trim removed 5 bases at V and 5 bases at J, leaving 4 bases unmatched. The CDR3 extends over 14 amino acids. CDR3 sequence: CASSPGTGGNEQYF. CDR3 nucleotides: TGTGCCAGCAGCCCAGGGACAGGGGGCAACGAGCAGTACTTC.